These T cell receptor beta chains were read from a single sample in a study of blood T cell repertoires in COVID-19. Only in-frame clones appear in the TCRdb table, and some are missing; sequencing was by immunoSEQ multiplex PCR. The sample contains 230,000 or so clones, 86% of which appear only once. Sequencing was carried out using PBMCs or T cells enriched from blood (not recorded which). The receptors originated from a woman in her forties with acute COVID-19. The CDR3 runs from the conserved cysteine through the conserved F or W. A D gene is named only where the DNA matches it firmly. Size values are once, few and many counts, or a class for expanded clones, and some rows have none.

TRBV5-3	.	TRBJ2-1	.	TGTGCCAGAAGCTTCCTATCAACCCCGGGACAGTTCTTC	CARSFLSTPGQFF
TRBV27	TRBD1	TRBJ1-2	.	TGTGCCAGCAGTAAACAGGGGAGGAATGGCTACACCTTC	CASSKQGRNGYTF
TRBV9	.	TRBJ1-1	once	TGTGCCAGCAGCGTCCCAGGGGTCACTGAAGCTTTCTTT	CASSVPGVTEAFF
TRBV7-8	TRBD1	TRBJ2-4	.	TGTGCCAGCAGCCTAAGGACAGGGATAGAAACTCAGTACTTC	CASSLRTGIETQYF
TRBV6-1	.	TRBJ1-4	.	TGTGCCAGCAGTGAAAGGTGGGCACCTAATGAAAAACTGTTTTTT	CASSERWAPNEKLFF
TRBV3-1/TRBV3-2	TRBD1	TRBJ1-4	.	TGTGCCAGCAGCCAAGATAGAGGCAGGCACAGGGGGCGGGCGAAACTGTTTTTT	CASSQDRGRHRGRAKLFF
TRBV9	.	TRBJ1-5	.	TGTGCCAGCAGCGTAGGGAGAAATCAGCCCCAGCATTTT	CASSVGRNQPQHF
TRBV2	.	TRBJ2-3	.	TGTGCCAGCAGTGGGCCTGGCTGGGATACGCAGTATTTT	CASSGPGWDTQYF
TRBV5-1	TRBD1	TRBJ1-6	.	TGCGCCAGCAGCCCCGGGACAGGGGGCCTCTCCTATAATTCACCCCTCCACTTT	CASSPGTGGLSYNSPLHF
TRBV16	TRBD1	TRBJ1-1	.	TGTGCCAGCAGCGGAGACAGGGGGACCGAAGCTTTCTTT	CASSGDRGTEAFF
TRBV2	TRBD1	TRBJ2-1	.	TGTGCCAGCAGTGAATCGTGGGGGGACAGGGAGTTCTTC	CASSESWGDREFF
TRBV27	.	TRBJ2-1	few	TGTGCCAGCAGTTTTGGCCCAATCTCAGGGCATGAGCAGTTCTTC	CASSFGPISGHEQFF
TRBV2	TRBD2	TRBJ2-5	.	TGTGCCAGCAGCGGACTAGCGGGCGGCCCCGGGGAGACCCAGTACTTC	CASSGLAGGPGETQYF
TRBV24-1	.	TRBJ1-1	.	TGTGCCACCAGTGGAGCCATGGACACTGAAGCTTTCTTT	CATSGAMDTEAFF